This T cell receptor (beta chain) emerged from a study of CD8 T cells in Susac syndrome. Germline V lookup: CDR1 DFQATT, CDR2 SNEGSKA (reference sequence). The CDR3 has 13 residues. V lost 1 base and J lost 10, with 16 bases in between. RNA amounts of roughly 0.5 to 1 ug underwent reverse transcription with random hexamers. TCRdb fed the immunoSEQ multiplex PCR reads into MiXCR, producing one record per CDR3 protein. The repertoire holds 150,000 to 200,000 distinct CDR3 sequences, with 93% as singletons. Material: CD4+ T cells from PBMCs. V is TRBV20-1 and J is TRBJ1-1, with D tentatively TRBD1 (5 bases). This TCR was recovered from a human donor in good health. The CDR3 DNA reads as TGCAGTGCTAGAGCCCGGGACTTAGCTACAGCTTTCTTT. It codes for CSARARDLATAFF.